One and the same sample provided the 21 T cell receptor beta chains below, sequenced in a study of blood T cell repertoires in COVID-19. The table came from immunoSEQ multiplex PCR; TCRdb's copy has only in-frame clones and leaves some out. Of approximately 130,000 clones listed, 81% are singletons. The sequenced material came from peripheral blood. The receptors here all came from a woman aged 60-75 years with active or convalescent COVID-19.

The chain joins TRBV11-2 to TRBJ2-2; 9 bases fit TRBD1. There are 14 residues in the CDR3. Trimming removed 5 bases from V and 4 bases from J; junction bases left unmatched: 2. CDR1 is SGHAT, CDR2 FQNNGV, per germline. CDR3 amino acids: CASSQTGGTGELFF. The CDR3 DNA reads as TGTGCCAGCAGCCAGACAGGGGGCACCGGGGAGCTGTTTTTT. Full variable domain (missing parts from reference TRBV11-2 and TRBJ2-2): EAGVAQSPRYKIIEKRQSVAFWCNPISGHATLYWYQQILGQGPKLLIQFQNNGVVDDSQLPKDRFSAERLKGVDSTLKIQPAKLEDSAVYLCASSQTGGTGELFFGEGSRLTVL.

V gene TRBV7-9 combines with J gene TRBJ2-7; D uncertain. Trimming removed 5 bases from V and 6 bases from J, with 14 bases in between. CDR3 length equals 13 residues. From germline, CDR1 is SEHNR and CDR2 FQNEAQ (reference sequence). CDR3 nucleotide sequence: TGTGCCAGCAGCCCGATCAATAGTGGCGAGCAGTACTTC. Translated: CASSPINSGEQYF.

The chain employs TRBV9 and TRBJ2-3; 7 nucleotides match TRBD2. CDR3 length equals 14 residues. Germline V gives CDR1 SGDLS, CDR2 YYNGEE. Trimming cost V 4 bases and J 6 bases; bases outside gene matches: 8. The CDR3 protein is CASSIQLATDTQYF. The CDR3 nucleotides are TGTGCCAGCAGCATACAACTAGCGACCGATACGCAGTATTTT.

CDR3 bases: TGTGCCAGCAGGGATGACGGGACAGCTAACTATGGCTACACCTTC. Encoded protein: CASRDDGTANYGYTF. The V gene is TRBV7-9, the J gene TRBJ1-2; TRBD1 matches 7 bases. CDR3 length: 15 amino acids. V shed 6 bases, J shed 0 bases, and the junction held 7 bases outside the gene matches. Germline CDR1 is SEHNR and CDR2 is FQNEAQ (reference sequence).

The chain joins TRBV7-2 to TRBJ2-7; TRBD2 agrees at 7 bases. CDR3 length equals 15 residues. Germline V gene lookup returns CDR1 SGHTA and CDR2 FQGNSA. V trimming: 7 bases; J trimming: 2 bases; junction bases outside the gene matches: 11. The CDR3 is CASTLKTGGPYEQYF. The CDR3, as DNA: TGTGCCAGCACCCTTAAAACGGGAGGACCCTACGAGCAGTACTTC.

This sequence joins TRBV28 and TRBJ2-3; 15 bases match TRBD2. Trimming cost V 9 bases and J 2 bases; bases outside gene matches: 30. CDR1 MDHEN and CDR2 SYDVKM come from the germline V gene. The CDR3 totals 24 residues. The CDR3 nucleotides are TGTGCCAGGACTGGATTCTTCGGACTAGCGGGGGGGCCACGACAAGAAGACTCCACAGATACGCAGTATTTT. Its translation: CARTGFFGLAGGPRQEDSTDTQYF.

J is TRBJ2-7 and V is TRBV7-9; D is perhaps TRBD1 (6 bases). The CDR3 is made up of 13 amino acids. Germline values: CDR1 SEHNR, CDR2 FQNEAQ (reference sequence). Trimming removed 1 base at V and 6 bases at J, with 10 bases between. The CDR3 nucleotides are TGTGCCAGCAGCTTAGGGGGACATTCCGAGCAGTACTTC. It codes for CASSLGGHSEQYF.

The chain couples TRBV30 to TRBJ1-1; D possibly corresponds to TRBD1 (5 bases). This CDR3 spans 15 amino acids. Looked up from germline, CDR1 is GTSNPN and CDR2 is SVGIG (reference sequence). With 3 bases removed from V and 0 bases from J, the gap between germline ends came to 14 bases. DNA for the CDR3: TGTGCCTGGAGCTTCCAGGGATACATGAACACTGAAGCTTTCTTT. As protein: CAWSFQGYMNTEAFF.

The V call is TRBV11-3, the J call TRBJ2-7; a possible D gene is TRBD1 (5 bases). The CDR3 runs to 17 residues. V lost 0 bases and J 0 bases, leaving 15 bases between the germline ends. Germline V lookup: CDR1 SGHNT, CDR2 YENEEA. The CDR3 reads CASSLDSPTDNSYEQYF. In nucleotides, the CDR3 is TGTGCCAGCAGCTTAGATAGCCCCACGGACAACTCCTACGAGCAGTACTTC.

The chain uses TRBV4-1 and TRBJ2-5; 7 bases line up with TRBD1. Germline loops: CDR1 MGHRA, CDR2 YSYEKL. Trimming removed 4 bases from V and 2 bases from J; junction bases left unmatched: 1. This CDR3 spans 13 amino acids. In DNA, the CDR3 is TGCGCCAGCAGCCCGGGACAGCAAGAGACCCAGTACTTC. Its protein product is CASSPGQQETQYF.

In this sample, this clone turned up a few times. This chain connects TRBV5-1 to TRBJ2-1; 10 bases map to TRBD2. CDR1 and CDR2 (germline): SGHRS, YFSETQ. With V trimmed by 0 bases and J by 10 bases, 7 bases remained unmatched. The CDR3 is made up of 15 amino acids. CDR3 DNA: TGCGCCAGCAGCTTGGCCGCTAGCGGGAGTTTAGAGCAGTTCTTC. Protein: CASSLAASGSLEQFF.

The count of this clone is one. V gene TRBV5-1 combines with J gene TRBJ2-1; 9 bases map to TRBD1. Germline assignment: CDR1 SGHRS and CDR2 YFSETQ. V shed 2 bases, J shed 8 bases, and the junction held 8 bases outside the gene matches. The length of the CDR3 is 15 residues. CDR3 bases: TGCGCCAGCAGCTTTGGACAGGGGAGAGGCGATGAGCAGTTCTTC. Its translation is CASSFGQGRGDEQFF.

This chain connects TRBV6-2 or TRBV6-3 to TRBJ2-7; D perhaps matches TRBD2 (6 bases). Trimming left V 3 bases short and J 3 bases short, with 15 bases between. The CDR3 has 15 residues. The germline V gene has CDR1 MNHEY and CDR2 SVGEGT. The CDR3: CASSYLGTSIYEQYF. CDR3 nucleotide sequence: TGTGCCAGCAGTTATCTAGGGACTTCCATCTACGAGCAGTACTTC.

The rearrangement links TRBV10-3 to TRBJ2-7; 8 bases match TRBD2. V was clipped by 2 bases and J by 7 bases; unmatched bases: 16. Germline V gene sequence: CDR1 ENHRY, CDR2 SYGVKD. The CDR3 sequence is 17 residues long. CDR3 region: CAISEPLGAGVLIEQYF. The CDR3 DNA is TGTGCCATCAGTGAGCCCCTGGGAGCGGGAGTTTTAATTGAGCAGTACTTC.

The rearrangement joins TRBV19 to TRBJ2-6, with 14 bases lining up with TRBD2. Unmatched junction bases numbered 4, after V lost 7 bases and J lost 2 bases. The length of the CDR3 is 17 residues. Germline lookup yields CDR1 LNHDA and CDR2 SQIVND (reference sequence). CDR3 DNA sequence: TGTGCCAGTATTAAGGGACTAGCGGGGGCTGGGGCCAACGTCCTGACTTTC. This sequence encodes CASIKGLAGAGANVLTF.

This clone was detected once. The chain recombines TRBV28 with TRBJ2-3; D gene ambiguous. V was trimmed by 6 bases and J by 5 bases, leaving 15 bases between them. The CDR3 runs 14 residues. Germline V gene sequence: CDR1 MDHEN, CDR2 SYDVKM. The CDR3 here is CASRLLSVGDTQYF. CDR3 DNA sequence: TGTGCCAGCAGGCTTCTGAGCGTGGGAGATACGCAGTATTTT.

This clone was detected only once. The CDR3 nucleotides read TGTGCCAGCAGCCAAGGTACCTACAATGAGCAGTTCTTC. It specifies CASSQGTYNEQFF. The chain is built from TRBV3-1 (or the pseudogene TRBV3-2) and TRBJ2-1; D gene ambiguous. V dropped 1 base and J dropped 2 bases, with 3 bases sitting between them. This CDR3 has 13 amino acids. Looked up from germline, CDR1 is LGHDT and CDR2 is YNNKEL (reference sequence).

The DNA for the CDR3 is TGCGCCAGCAGCCAAGGTTGGCAGGGGCCAGCGGGAGATGAGTACAATGAGCAGTTCTTC. Protein: CASSQGWQGPAGDEYNEQFF. V and J are TRBV4-3 and TRBJ2-1; 8 nucleotides align to TRBD2. V shed 1 base and J 4 bases; nucleotides not matched to a gene: 18. This CDR3 has 20 amino acids. Germline values: CDR1 LGHNA, CDR2 YSLEER.

About this clone itself: A junction boundary mismatches the germline segment, possibly from a read error. V gene TRBV4-2 combines with J gene TRBJ2-7; 7 bases fit TRBD2. Germline CDR1 is LGHNA and CDR2 is YNFKEQ. The CDR3 totals 15 residues. CDR3 loop: CASSQGEGASYEQCF. The CDR3 DNA follows: TGTGCCAGCAGCCAAGGGGAGGGCGCCTCCTACGAGCAGTGCTTC.

This clone was seen a few times. The chain is built from TRBV7-2 and TRBJ2-7; 7 bases line up with TRBD2. CDR1 and CDR2 from the germline V gene are SGHTA and FQGNSA. The junction had 15 bases not matched to a gene; V was cut back by 2 bases and J by 2 bases. The CDR3 has 18 residues. The chain's CDR3 is CASSLLLHREGFTYEQYF. The CDR3 region has the DNA TGTGCCAGCAGCTTACTACTTCATAGGGAGGGTTTTACCTACGAGCAGTACTTC.

This sequence joins TRBV19 and TRBJ2-7; 7 positions agree with TRBD1. The V gene end was trimmed by 6 bases and the J gene end by 2 bases; junction bases not matched to a gene: 10. Germline values: CDR1 LNHDA, CDR2 SQIVND (reference sequence). This CDR3 has 15 amino acids. In DNA form, the CDR3 reads TGTGCCAGTAGCTTTTCCGGGACAGTCCCCTACGAGCAGTACTTC. Encoded protein: CASSFSGTVPYEQYF.